The TCR beta chain described here comes from a study of patients and donors after allogeneic stem cell transplantation. TCRdb processed the RT-PCR reads anew with MiXCR; each CDR3 protein has one entry. The sample includes about 960,000 distinct CDR3 sequences, about 20% of them seen just once. This clonotype came up a few times. The clonotype comes from a human donor who was either an allogeneic HSCT recipient or a stem cell or donor lymphocyte infusion donor (not recorded which). It is not recorded whose cells these are; they may come from a transplant donor. The sample was blood, either unsorted or a sorted T cell fraction (not recorded which).

The CDR3 loop reads CASTLEWGGLNTEAFF. The CDR3 nucleotides are TGTGCCAGCACCCTCGAGTGGGGAGGCTTGAACACTGAAGCTTTCTTT. This chain uses TRBV5-6 with TRBJ1-1, with D hard to call. V was clipped by 6 bases and J by 0 bases, with 18 bases between them. The CDR3 spans 16 residues. Germline CDR1 SGHDT, CDR2 YYEEEE.